This T cell receptor beta chain was profiled in a study of radiation and T cells in renal cell carcinoma. Study-wide findings and caveats: From baseline, blood top tumor clonotypes peaked at 2 weeks post-radiation.

Assay used: immunoSEQ multiplex PCR; TCRdb lists only in-frame clones, some missing. Of about 170,000 clones in the sample, about 88% are singletons; the top ten hold 10% to 12%. Regarding this clone: Its antigen remains unidentified.

Germline trimming cut 3 bases from V and 4 bases from J; bases unmatched to any gene: 8. This CDR3 has 15 amino acids. The germline V gene has CDR1 KGHSH and CDR2 LQKENI. Specified time point: blood 4 weeks post-SBRT, at nephrectomy. The treatment: 15 Gy SBRT to primary tumor, nephrectomy 4 weeks later. Blood was sampled at baseline, 2 weeks and 4 weeks after SBRT. The patient's renal cell carcinoma had clear cell pathology. The sequence was obtained from a woman aged 45-65 years with renal cell carcinoma. The chain has TRBV18 and TRBJ1-2, with TRBD1 matching 7 bases. The specimen was blood, collected from a patient whose treatment included radiotherapy and nephrectomy. The CDR3 DNA follows: TGTGCCAGCTCACCGACAGGGTACAGGAGCTATGGCTACACCTTC. Protein sequence: CASSPTGYRSYGYTF.